What follows are 4 T cell receptor beta chains derived from one specimen sequenced in a study of molecular identifiers for immune sequencing clone quantification. TCRdb fed the PCR reads into MiXCR, producing one record per CDR3 protein. The table has about half a million distinct CDR3 sequences, 25% seen once; the top ten hold 0.76%. Input material: naive CD8+ T cells from blood, with Jurkat cell RNA spiked in. Subset: FACS-sorted CD8+CD4-CCR7+CD45RA+ naive T cells. These TCRs come from a human donor in good health. Some libraries in this study had Jurkat cell RNA spiked in.

This clonotype has only a few counts. V is TRBV20-1 and J is TRBJ1-6; D gene ambiguous. V lost 4 bases and J 6 bases, leaving 10 bases between the germline ends. CDR3 size: 13 residues. Germline CDR1 is DFQATT and CDR2 is SNEGSKA (reference sequence). CDR3 bases: TGCAGTGCTAACGGGATATCTAATTCACCCCTCCACTTT. Translation: CSANGISNSPLHF.

The count of this clonotype is one. The chain carries TRBV20-1 and TRBJ2-3, with 11 positions matching TRBD2. Germline-derived CDR1 and CDR2 are DFQATT and SNEGSKA (reference sequence). This CDR3 is built from 17 residues. V shed 1 base and J 6 bases; nucleotides not matched to a gene: 12. CDR3 sequence: CSARGRGLAENWDTQYF. The DNA of the CDR3 is TGCAGTGCTAGAGGTCGGGGACTAGCGGAGAATTGGGATACGCAGTATTTT.

This clonotype was counted ten times or more. The chain recombines TRBV6-1 with TRBJ2-5; 7 positions agree with TRBD2. The CDR3 contains 14 residues. V shed 7 bases, J shed 5 bases, and the junction held 10 bases outside the gene matches. The germline V gene encodes CDR1 MNHNS and CDR2 SASEGT. The CDR3 DNA reads TGTGCCAGCAATGCCCACGTGGGAGGGGAGACCCAGTACTTC. It yields the protein CASNAHVGGETQYF.

Concerning this clonotype: This may be a read error: a much more frequent sequence differs by one nucleotide. The CDR3 region is CSVGGDGQEASGNTIYF. In nucleotides, the CDR3 is TGCAGCGTTGGAGGGGATGGTCAGGAAGCCTCTGGAAACACCATATATTTT. The rearrangement uses TRBV29-1 and TRBJ1-3; D perhaps matches TRBD1 (5 bases). Trimming pared 4 bases from V and 0 bases from J, leaving 19 bases between. Germline CDR1 SQVTM, CDR2 ANQGSEA. The CDR3 covers 17 residues.